This T cell receptor (beta chain) derives from a study of shared clonotypes between healthy human individuals (dated by TCRdb to 2020 to 2021). As for the study more broadly: Two women and three men aged 18 to 49 years were included in the cohort. For each donor, CD4 naive and CD4 memory were each run on three plates, CD8 naive on two plates, and CD8 memory on one plate. Blood TCR repertoires of five healthy adults were deeply sequenced to estimate repertoire size and the extent of clonotype sharing between individuals. Libraries were prepared and TCR repertoires were sequenced by different laboratories using diverse techniques, in order to increase sequencing depth and limit assay-specific biases. Each donor's leukapheresis produced roughly between about 0.8 and 8.9 billion PBMCs. What the research found in general, with its limitations: Naive subsets generally had larger estimated clonotype richness than memory subsets did. Because the study included a small number of donors, the genetic and exposure-history diversity represented was limited. Sampling was restricted to blood, and TCR repertoires in tissues likely differ from the TCR repertoires found in blood. Sharing across several donors was observed for approximately 5% of naive CD4, over 3% of naive CD8, 2% to 2.5% of memory CD4, and about 0.38% of memory CD8 clonotypes. Compared with non-shared clonotypes, the clonotypes found in all four sorted-subset donors had higher generation probabilities. Based on pairwise subsampling, the degree of clonotype sharing among donors was expected to be affected by sequencing depth. Incomplete sequencing was indicated by rarefaction of sorted-subset datasets, despite the large sequencing depth.

Donors were healthy HIV-negative adults with no recently reported acute infections or vaccinations. Only Caucasian adults living in Nashville, Tennessee, USA were represented among the donors. The CD8 memory samples were a combination of magnetically selected CD45RO+ cells and CCR7-negative CD45RA+ effector memory (TemRA) cells. Blood was obtained by leukapheresis, after which PBMCs were separated by Ficoll-Histopaque density gradient centrifugation and cryopreserved in liquid nitrogen vapor phase. Analytical flow cytometry was used to check the purity and quantity of every magnetically sorted T cell population. From each sorted fraction, genomic DNA was isolated and quantified by UV absorbance on a Nanodrop 2000c. The CDR3 covers 17 residues, taking in both the cysteine and the phenylalanine. The CDR3 DNA has 51 bases and is translated from base 1. V loses 5 bases, J loses 1 base, and the germline ends lie 22 bases apart. CDR1 and CDR2 are drawn from the germline V gene: SGHRS, YFSETQ.

Regarding this clone: What antigen it recognizes has not been identified. Base qualities are not at hand, and no much larger clone is one base apart.

Using the deep immunoSEQ assay, multiplex PCR amplified TCR CDR3 regions from genomic DNA. Genomic DNA extracted from each cell subset was distributed evenly over all wells of several immunoSEQ 96-well plates, and each plate served as one replicate. For sorted subsets, each replicate PCR was loaded with about 0.2 ug genomic DNA, equivalent to 32,000 or so T cell genomes. The purified libraries were quantified using a Qubit 3.0 fluorometer, sized with a Bioanalyzer 2100, and then quantified again using the KAPA Library Quantification kit. A separate single-read 150-cycle Illumina NextSeq 550 flow cell was used to sequence each immunoSEQ 96-well plate. Under the source paper's analysis protocol: The immunoSEQ output contained only junctional sequences without quality scores, so filtering could not match that applied to full-length reads. Sequences were annotated with PyIR, a Python wrapper for IgBLAST v1.9, and V/J genes and CDR3 were assigned using IMGT germline references. Reads were removed for weak V/J assignments (E-value above 1e-6), missing CDR3, stop codons, out-of-frame junctions, or ambiguous translated residues. V3J clonotypes were defined as sequences sharing the same inferred V gene, J gene, and CDR3 amino acid sequence. Percentage overlap between repertoires was computed as shared unique clonotypes divided by the size of the smaller repertoire. RTK rarefaction, the Chao1 estimator, and Recon v2.1 estimates of unobserved clonotypes were used to assess repertoire richness. Generation probabilities for all TCRbeta clonotypes obtained by the gDNA method from a handful of donors were computed using OLGA. The table was pulled from immuneACCESS by TCRdb, which kept in-frame rearrangements only. Such tables lose some clones; where checked, under half of the loss comes from unresolved V genes, and the rest has no known cause. The D gene and trimming were derived from the DNA, and the V and J assignments and clone size from that table. Across this sample there are just over 95,000 clones, with 67% seen only once. The ten largest clones take up about 48% of the sample.

This receptor was identified in a man in his thirties or forties in good health. The sample comprised memory CD8+ T cells sorted from blood. The cell subset or site label, read with the paper, signifies: CD45RO+ cells pooled with CCR7-negative TemRA cells. The rearrangement combines TRBV5-1 with TRBJ2-7; perhaps TRBD2 is the D gene, with 5 bases matching. This receptor has the CDR3 CASRTSAWTGTSYEQYF. The nucleotide sequence reads TGCGCCAGCAGAACCTCGGCGTGGACGGGAACATCCTACGAGCAGTACTTC.